This is a list of T cell receptor beta chains from one sample in a study of blood T cell repertoires in COVID-19. The data were produced by immunoSEQ multiplex PCR, yet TCRdb's version contains in-frame clones alone and is incomplete. The sample lists about 120,000 clones; around 87% were seen once. The sequencing sample was made of peripheral blood. The source is a man aged 65 to 79 with active or convalescent COVID-19. The CDR3 runs from the conserved cysteine through the conserved F or W. Each record gives: clone size, D gene, V gene, J gene, CDR3 DNA, CDR3 protein. A D gene is named only where the DNA matches it firmly. Only some rows state a clone size, as once, few, many or a class for expanded clones.

few	.	TRBV5-1	TRBJ2-1	TGCGCCAGCAGCCCCCAACGACTAGAGGACAATGAGCAGTTCTTC	CASSPQRLEDNEQFF
.	.	TRBV2	TRBJ1-3	TGTGCCAGGGGCCGGGGAGCTGGAAACACCATATATTTT	CARGRGAGNTIYF
.	.	TRBV13	TRBJ2-7	TGTGCCAGCAGCTTAGGCGGGGTCAACTACGAGCAGTACTTC	CASSLGGVNYEQYF
.	TRBD2	TRBV18	TRBJ2-1	TGTGCCAGCTCACAAGGGGCAGCGGGGGATTACAATGAGCAGTTCTTC	CASSQGAAGDYNEQFF
once	.	TRBV30	TRBJ1-3	TGTGCCTGGAGTGTACTTAAGTTGGGTGGGCTCGGAAACACCATATATTTT	CAWSVLKLGGLGNTIYF
.	TRBD1	TRBV5-6	TRBJ1-6	TGTGCCAGCAGCTTGGCCGGGGGACAGGGGTACGGTTCACCCCTCCACTTT	CASSLAGGQGYGSPLHF
.	TRBD1	TRBV11-2	TRBJ2-7	TGTGCCAGCAGCTTAGCGCAAGGGACAGGGACTGGCGAGCAGTACTTC	CASSLAQGTGTGEQYF
.	.	TRBV5-1	TRBJ2-7	TGCGCCAGCAGCTTGGACAACGGGAACGAGCAGTACTTC	CASSLDNGNEQYF
.	TRBD2	TRBV30	TRBJ2-7	TGTGCCTGGACAAGCGGGAGGGCCTCCGAGCAGTACTTC	CAWTSGRASEQYF
.	.	TRBV28	TRBJ2-7	TGTGCCAGCAGTACCATGACAGCTCCCCTCCACTTC	CASSTMTAPLHF
.	TRBD1	TRBV11-3	TRBJ1-1	TGTGCCAGCAGCTTAGATCGCGGGACAGGGTGGAACACTGAAGCTTTCTTT	CASSLDRGTGWNTEAFF
.	.	TRBV2	TRBJ2-5	TGTGCCAGGAGAGACACAGCCCAAGAGACCCAGTACTTC	CARRDTAQETQYF
.	.	TRBV6-6	TRBJ1-1	TGTGCCAGCAGTTACTTGCGGAACACTGAAGCTTTCTTT	CASSYLRNTEAFF
.	TRBD1	TRBV19	TRBJ1-2	TGTGCCAGTATCCCGCGGACAGGCGAAAACTATGGCTACACCTTC	CASIPRTGENYGYTF
.	.	TRBV7-9	TRBJ2-1	TGTGCCACCTCGCGGGAACCCCGGGGTCATGAGCAGTTCTTC	CATSREPRGHEQFF
.	.	TRBV19	TRBJ2-6	TGTGCCAGTAGTATAGGAGGCAACGCTGGGGCCAACGTCCTGACTTTC	CASSIGGNAGANVLTF
.	TRBD2	TRBV7-8	TRBJ2-7	TGTGCCAGCAGCCAAACCGGGACTAGTTCCTACGAGCAGTACTTC	CASSQTGTSSYEQYF
.	.	TRBV19	TRBJ2-5	TGTGCCAGTAGTGAGGTTCGAAGGGAGACCCAGTACTTC	CASSEVRRETQYF
.	TRBD1	TRBV4-2	TRBJ1-6	TGTGCCAGCAGCCAAGCGACGGGACAGGGGGGTGGTTCACCCCTCCACTTT	CASSQATGQGGGSPLHF
.	.	TRBV19	TRBJ1-2	TGTGCCAGTAGTACTCGACAGGACTATGGCTACACCTTC	CASSTRQDYGYTF
.	TRBD2	TRBV18	TRBJ2-7	TGTGCCACTTCAGGGACTAGCGGCTCCTACGAGCAGTACTTC	CATSGTSGSYEQYF
.	TRBD2	TRBV28	TRBJ2-1	TGTGCCAGCAGTTCGGGACTAGCAGTTGAGCAGTTCTTC	CASSSGLAVEQFF
.	TRBD2	TRBV19	TRBJ2-7	TGTGCCAGTAGTACCAACCTCGGGGGGTACGAGCAGTACTTC	CASSTNLGGYEQYF
.	TRBD1	TRBV18	TRBJ1-1	TGTGCCAGCTCAAAGGGACAGTCCTTTGGGAACACTGAAGCTTTCTTT	CASSKGQSFGNTEAFF
.	.	TRBV25-1	TRBJ1-2	TGTGCCACGGCTGGGCAGGAATATAACTATGGCTACACCTTC	CATAGQEYNYGYTF
.	TRBD1	TRBV19	TRBJ1-1	TGTGCCACCCTAAGAAAGGACAGGGGACGCGAGGAAGCTTTCTTT	CATLRKDRGREEAFF
.	.	TRBV28	TRBJ1-1	TGTGCCAGCAGTCGCCCCGGGGGGCGCACTGAAGCTTTCTTT	CASSRPGGRTEAFF
.	TRBD1	TRBV6-5	TRBJ2-5	TGTGCCAGCAAAGCCCCGTACAGGGGCCAAGAGACCCAGTACTTC	CASKAPYRGQETQYF
.	.	TRBV28	TRBJ2-2	TGTGCCAGCAGCAGGTACGGCGGGGACACCGGGGAGCTGTTTTTT	CASSRYGGDTGELFF
many	TRBD1	TRBV29-1	TRBJ1-6	TGCAGCGTACCCGGGACAGGGACCCATAATTCACCCCTCCACTTT	CSVPGTGTHNSPLHF
.	.	TRBV6-5	TRBJ1-2	TGTGCCAGCAGTTACCGGCCGGCTAGAGGCTATGGCTACACCTTC	CASSYRPARGYGYTF
.	.	TRBV20-1	TRBJ2-7	TGCAGTGCTTCCATCTACGAGCAGTACTTC	CSASIYEQYF
.	.	TRBV6-5	TRBJ1-5	TGTGCCAGCAGTTACGCAGGGTATGGCAATCAGCCCCAGCATTTT	CASSYAGYGNQPQHF
.	TRBD1	TRBV19	TRBJ2-7	TGTGCCAGTAGTATCGGGGACAGGGGAACCTACGAGCAGTACTTC	CASSIGDRGTYEQYF
few	.	TRBV6-5	TRBJ2-2	TGTGCCAGCAGGACAGGGAACACCGGGGAGCTGTTTTTT	CASRTGNTGELFF
.	TRBD1	TRBV6-5	TRBJ2-5	TGTGCCAGCCGCGGAGGCAGGGGGTACCAAGAGACCCAGTACTTC	CASRGGRGYQETQYF
.	TRBD1	TRBV4-2	TRBJ2-7	TGTGCCAGCAGCCAAGATTTGACAGGGTGGGACGAGCAGTACTTC	CASSQDLTGWDEQYF
.	.	TRBV28	TRBJ1-5	TGTGCCAGCAGTGGGCATGGTCAGAGCAATCAGCCCCAGCATTTT	CASSGHGQSNQPQHF
.	TRBD1	TRBV30	TRBJ2-7	TGTGCCTTTACCGTGACAGGGGTCGAGTACTTC	CAFTVTGVEYF
once	.	TRBV27	TRBJ2-5	TGTGCCAGCAGTTGGCAGTCCGGGTTTCAAGAGACCCAGTACTTC	CASSWQSGFQETQYF
.	.	TRBV18	TRBJ1-6	TGTGCCAGCTCACAACAGGGCGGTGAATCACCCCTCCACTTT	CASSQQGGESPLHF
.	TRBD1	TRBV28	TRBJ2-3	TGTGCCAGCAGGCCGCCCCCCGGGACAGGGTTAGATACGCAGTATTTT	CASRPPPGTGLDTQYF
.	TRBD2	TRBV6-1	TRBJ2-2	TGTGCCAGCAGTGAGGGACTAGCGGGAGGGTCCGGGGAGCTGTTTTTT	CASSEGLAGGSGELFF
.	.	TRBV30	TRBJ1-1	TGTGCCTGGAGTCAGGCGGACATGAACACTGAAGCTTTCTTT	CAWSQADMNTEAFF
.	TRBD1	TRBV19	TRBJ2-1	TGTGCCAGTAGTATAATAGGAGGAGGACAGGGATACAATGAGCAGTTCTTC	CASSIIGGGQGYNEQFF
.	TRBD1	TRBV28	TRBJ1-1	TGTGCCAGCACCACTCTAGGGACAGGGCGGCCTGAAGCTTTCTTT	CASTTLGTGRPEAFF
.	.	TRBV11-2	TRBJ2-3	TGTGCCAGCAGCCCCTTGAGGGGGAGGGGGACAGATACGCAGTATTTT	CASSPLRGRGTDTQYF
.	.	TRBV2	TRBJ1-1	TGTGCCAGCAGTGATATCCCTTCAGGGCTGAACACTGAAGCTTTCTTT	CASSDIPSGLNTEAFF
.	.	TRBV7-9	TRBJ1-1	TGTGCCAGCAGCTTCGGGGGAATGAACACTGAAGCTTTCTTT	CASSFGGMNTEAFF
once	.	TRBV10-3	TRBJ2-7	TGTGCCATCAGTGTGGGGGGAGCCGCCGAGCAGTACTTC	CAISVGGAAEQYF
.	TRBD2	TRBV3-1/TRBV3-2	TRBJ2-1	TGTGCCAGCAGCCGTCTAGCGGGGGACTTTTACAATGAGCAGTTCTTC	CASSRLAGDFYNEQFF
.	.	TRBV14	TRBJ2-7	TGTGCCAGCAGCCGAGGGGGTGGGGCGTACGAGCAGTACTTC	CASSRGGGAYEQYF
few	.	TRBV9	TRBJ2-2	TGTGCCAGCAGCCCGCGTGTTAGCTCCATGGCCGGGGAGCTGTTTTTT	CASSPRVSSMAGELFF